This T cell receptor (beta chain) came from a study of long-term antiretroviral therapy in people with HIV. Study at large: By about a decade, the earliest samples predate the 2015 immediate-ART recommendation. Study-level findings and limits: After ART, diversity increased yet remained lower than transplant donor controls.

Every one of the donors gave at least one pre-ART PBMC sample and at least two post-ART PBMC samples. Note on this clone: Its antigen is unknown.

With 4 bases clipped from V and 0 bases from J, the junction kept 8 bases outside the gene matches. The germline V gene encodes CDR1 SGHRS and CDR2 YFSETQ. The CDR3 runs 16 residues. The authors ran the immunoSEQ assay, v3.0, at survey level. Sequencing of each sample targeted about 35,000-50,000 T-cell genomes. Assay: immunoSEQ multiplex PCR; the TCRdb copy retains only in-frame clones and omits some. Counted here are 15,000 to 20,000 clones, 70% to 80% occurring once; the ten biggest clones make up around 6%. Sequenced here: unsorted PBMCs, sampled at the start of antiretroviral therapy, before treatment. The genes are TRBV5-1 and TRBJ2-3; TRBD2 matches at 7 bases. The clonotype comes from a man younger than 35 with HIV. CDR3 sequence (DNA): TGCGCCAGCAGCCCGGGCGCTAGCGGTAGCACAGATACGCAGTATTTT. This gives the protein CASSPGASGSTDTQYF. The full variable domain, its missing parts supplied by reference TRBV5-1 and TRBJ2-3, is KAGVTQTPRYLIKTRGQQVTLSCSPISGHRSVSWYQQTPGQGLQFLFEYFSETQRNKGNFPGRFSGRQFSNSRSEMNVSTLELGDSALYLCASSPGASGSTDTQYFGPGTRLTVL.